This T cell receptor beta chain was sequenced in a study of blood T cell repertoires in COVID-19. Authors' data handling: It was from reference gene primer amplification that nucleated cell counts were estimated. Only in-frame clones appear in the TCRdb table, and some are missing; sequencing was by immunoSEQ multiplex PCR. V, J and clone size reflect that table, while D and trimming were determined from the DNA. Here the sample spans 300,000 or so clones, about nine tenths being singletons. V lost 6 bases to trimming and J lost 2 bases; unmatched junction nucleotides: 11. The germline gives CDR1 LNHDA, CDR2 SQIVND (reference sequence). The CDR3 spans 16 residues.

The sequencing input was PBMCs or T cells enriched from blood (not recorded which). This chain links TRBV19 with TRBJ2-3; 7 nucleotides line up with TRBD2. The source is a man aged 60 to 75 who had recovered from COVID-19. CDR3 in amino acids: CASSLGAGANTDTQYF. CDR3 DNA sequence: TGTGCCAGTAGCCTCGGGGCGGGAGCTAACACAGATACGCAGTATTTT.